This T cell receptor (beta chain) was recovered during a study of response to subunit inactivated influenza vaccine. Broader study findings: A suggestion made by the authors is that each seasonal influenza vaccination recruits few new T cells.

Germline V CDR1 and CDR2: SGHNT, YENEEA. The CDR3 spans 14 residues. A remark on this clonotype: Its target is unknown. One end of the junction fails to match germline, which may point to a read error.

Each CDR3 protein gets one entry after TCRdb re-called the RT-PCR reads with MiXCR. The sample gives approximately 230,000 distinct CDR3 sequences, 10% to 15% of which show up once; 7.8% is in the top ten. The rearrangement uses TRBV11-3 and TRBJ1-1, with D tentatively TRBD1 (6 bases). The source is a man between 50 and 59 years old who received an inactivated influenza vaccine. The source was non-naive T cells sorted from PBMCs, collected around 15 days before vaccination. The DNA of the CDR3 is TGTGCCAGCAGCAAGGCCCTGGGGGACACTGAAGCTCTCTTT. This translates into CASSKALGDTEALF.